Below are 23 T cell receptor beta chains sequenced from a single sample in a study of Ad26.COV2.S vaccination and SARS-CoV-2 variants. Treatment specified: 15 to 20 received Ad26.COV2.S at low or high dose, single or two shots; about 5 received placebo; per-sample allocation not given. Each sample was drawn 63 days after the first injection (of vaccine or placebo). The table came from immunoSEQ multiplex PCR; TCRdb's copy has only in-frame clones and leaves some out. The table has roughly 250,000 clones, around 88% seen once. This material consisted of peripheral blood, taken in a trial of Ad26.COV2.S vaccine versus placebo. The receptors come from a person aged 18-60 years who received the Ad26.COV2.S COVID-19 vaccine or a placebo.

This chain connects TRBV18 to TRBJ2-7; 9 nucleotides match TRBD1. CDR1 and CDR2 from the germline V gene are KGHSH and LQKENI. With 4 bases clipped from V and 6 bases from J, the junction kept 7 bases outside the gene matches. This CDR3 spans 14 amino acids. The CDR3: CASSQYRDRVEQYV. CDR3 coding DNA: TGTGCCAGCTCACAATACCGGGACAGGGTCGAGCAGTACGTC.

Concerning this clone: Different DNA sequences within this sample yield the same CDR3. J is TRBJ1-1 and V is TRBV19, with a weak D call TRBD1 (5 bases). Trimming cost V 5 bases and J 4 bases, with 14 bases left between them. The CDR3 consists of 14 residues. Germline V CDR1 and CDR2: LNHDA, SQIVND (reference sequence). The CDR3 DNA sequence: TGTGCCAGTAGTCTACGCGGGGGGGGCACTGAAGCTTTCTTT. Translated, it gives CASSLRGGGTEAFF.

This rearrangement joins TRBV29-1 to TRBJ2-7, with D tentatively TRBD1 or TRBD2 (5 bases each). The CDR3 has 14 residues. CDR1 SQVTM and CDR2 ANQGSEA come from the germline V gene. V lost 7 bases to trimming and J lost 2 bases, with 18 bases between them. CDR3: CSAAPEGKPYEQYF. CDR3 sequence (DNA): TGCAGCGCCGCCCCCGAGGGGAAGCCCTACGAGCAGTACTTC.

This clone was found a few times. This chain links TRBV27 with TRBJ1-6; D is ambiguous. Trimming stripped 6 bases from V and 10 bases from J, with 10 bases between. CDR1 and CDR2 from the germline V gene are MNHEY and SMNVEV (reference sequence). CDR3 size: 12 residues. This chain's CDR3 is CASRGLGSPLHF. In DNA form, the CDR3 reads TGTGCCAGCAGGGGTTTAGGATCACCCCTCCACTTT.

This chain joins TRBV4-3 and TRBJ1-1; D is uncertain. Trimming removed 0 bases at V and 7 bases at J, with 9 bases between. The CDR3 is made up of 13 amino acids. From germline, CDR1 is LGHNA and CDR2 YSLEER. This chain's CDR3 is CASSQDTKSEAFF. Here the CDR3 DNA reads TGCGCCAGCAGCCAAGATACGAAAAGTGAAGCTTTCTTT.

This clone has more than one count but fewer than ten. The chain links TRBV10-3 to TRBJ2-7; TRBD2 aligns across 10 bases. The CDR3 sequence is 15 residues long. V dropped 10 bases and J dropped 2; count of bases not matched to a gene: 11. Germline CDR1 ENHRY, CDR2 SYGVKD. The CDR3 protein is CASKPSGGVPYEQYF. The CDR3 DNA follows: TGTGCCAGCAAACCGAGCGGGGGGGTCCCCTACGAGCAGTACTTC.

The chain links TRBV5-6 to TRBJ1-2, with D maybe TRBD1 (6 bases). V was shortened by 1 base and J by 4 bases, with 14 bases between the two germline ends. This CDR3 region has 15 residues. The germline CDR1 and CDR2 sequences are SGHDT and YYEEEE. This chain's CDR3 is CASSLRGGRGYGYTF. CDR3 DNA sequence: TGTGCCAGCAGCTTGAGGGGGGGCCGGGGCTATGGCTACACCTTC. The whole variable domain, filled in from reference TRBV5-6 and TRBJ1-2, reads DAGVTQSPTHLIKTRGQQVTLRCSPKSGHDTVSWYQQALGQGPQFIFQYYEEEERQRGNFPDRFSGHQFPNYSSELNVNALLLGDSALYLCASSLRGGRGYGYTFGSGTRLTVV.

In DNA, the CDR3 is TGTGCCAGCAGTGCGGGACAGGCTAGGGAGGAGCTGTTTTTT. Its translation: CASSAGQAREELFF. The chain carries TRBV25-1 and TRBJ2-2, with 8 nucleotides matching TRBD1. V dropped 4 bases and J dropped 10; count of bases not matched to a gene: 8. The CDR3 totals 14 residues. CDR1 and CDR2 from the germline V gene are MGHDK and SYGVNS.

This chain uses TRBV2 with TRBJ1-1; D call uncertain. V lost 11 bases to trimming and J lost 4 bases, with 26 bases between them. Germline CDR1 is SNHLY and CDR2 is FYNNEI. The length of the CDR3 is 16 residues. The CDR3 sequence: CACKGNTPQLGTEAFF. The CDR3 region has the DNA TGTGCCTGCAAGGGAAACACACCCCAGCTAGGCACTGAAGCTTTCTTT.

V gene TRBV18 combines with J gene TRBJ2-7; possible D gene TRBD2, 5 bases. Germline values: CDR1 KGHSH, CDR2 LQKENI. CDR3 length equals 13 residues. With 3 bases removed from V and 6 bases from J, the gap between germline ends came to 12 bases. The CDR3 sequence: CASSPRGMGEQYF. CDR3 in DNA: TGTGCCAGCTCACCTCGGGGTATGGGCGAGCAGTACTTC.

The chain uses TRBV4-3 and TRBJ2-7, with TRBD2 identical over 12 bases. With V trimmed by 1 base and J by 4 bases, 8 bases remained unmatched. Germline CDR1 reads LGHNA; CDR2 reads YSLEER. The CDR3 contains 17 residues. The CDR3 nucleotides read TGCGCCAGCAGCCAAGGTCTAGCGGGAGGGCCCTTGTACGAGCAGTACGTC. It is translated as CASSQGLAGGPLYEQYV.

This clone was seen more than once but under ten times. This rearrangement joins TRBV7-2 to TRBJ2-2; D unclear. V shed 0 bases and J shed 6 bases, with 2 bases lying between them. CDR1 SGHTA and CDR2 FQGNSA come from the germline V gene. The CDR3 is 12 amino acids. The CDR3, as DNA: TGTGCCAGCAGCTTAGCGGCCGGGGAGCTGTTTTTT. Translating it yields CASSLAAGELFF. The entire variable domain, with the rest obtained from reference TRBV7-2 and TRBJ2-2, is as follows: GAGVSQSPSNKVTEKGKDVELRCDPISGHTALYWYRQSLGQGLEFLIYFQGNSAPDKSGLPSDRFSAERTGGSVSTLTIQRTQQEDSAVYLCASSLAAGELFFGEGSRLTVL.

This clone was seen once. J is TRBJ2-5 and V is TRBV5-1, with 8 nucleotides matching TRBD1. This CDR3 has 15 amino acids. Germline lookup yields CDR1 SGHRS and CDR2 YFSETQ. V shed 4 bases and J 5 bases; nucleotides not matched to a gene: 10. The DNA for the CDR3 is TGCGCCAGCAGCAAGGCAGGGGGCCAGGGGGAGACCCAGTACTTC. Translation gives CASSKAGGQGETQYF.

The rearrangement joins TRBV5-6 to TRBJ2-7; D not certain. V lost 1 base and J lost 3, with 11 bases in between. Looked up from germline, CDR1 is SGHDT and CDR2 is YYEEEE. The CDR3 loop spans 14 amino acids. Here the CDR3 reads CASSLTHKFYEQYV. CDR3 in DNA: TGTGCCAGCAGCTTGACCCATAAATTCTACGAGCAGTACGTC.

V gene TRBV5-6 combines with J gene TRBJ2-7, with D possibly being TRBD2 (5 bases). The V end lost 7 bases, the J end lost 5 bases, and 13 bases lay between the germline ends. The CDR3 contains 12 residues. Per germline, CDR1 SGHDT and CDR2 YYEEEE. The chain's CDR3 is CASHRGDDEQYF. The CDR3 bases are TGTGCCAGCCATCGGGGAGACGACGAGCAGTACTTC.

This rearrangement joins TRBV11-2 to TRBJ2-2, with TRBD1 matching 8 bases. Germline assignment: CDR1 SGHAT and CDR2 FQNNGV. The CDR3 contains 17 residues. V trimming: 1 base; J trimming: 3 bases; junction bases outside the gene matches: 7. The CDR3 sequence: CASSLAGRGPHTGELFF. The DNA for the CDR3 is TGTGCCAGCAGCTTAGCGGGCAGGGGGCCCCACACCGGGGAGCTGTTTTTT.

The CDR3 DNA reads as TGTGCCAGCAGCGAAGGGTGGGCGGTTAATGAGCAGTTCTTC. This codes for CASSEGWAVNEQFF. This rearrangement joins TRBV6-6 to TRBJ2-1; the D is unclear. The CDR3 contains 14 residues. Germline CDR1 reads MNHNY; CDR2 reads SVGAGI (reference sequence). V shed 6 bases and J shed 7 bases, with 16 bases lying between them.

V usage is TRBV3-1 (or the pseudogene TRBV3-2) and J usage is TRBJ2-5, with D unresolved. V dropped 0 bases and J dropped 5 bases, with 13 bases sitting between them. Per germline, CDR1 LGHDT and CDR2 YNNKEL (reference sequence). The CDR3 contains 15 residues. In DNA form, the CDR3 reads TGTGCCAGCAGCCAAGATAAAGAAGGTTGGGAGACCCAGTACTTC. Its translation: CASSQDKEGWETQYF.

The V gene is TRBV28, the J gene TRBJ2-1, with TRBD2 identical over 12 bases. After removal of 6 bases from V and 6 bases from J, the junction contained 6 bases not matched to a gene. The CDR3 consists of 15 residues. Germline loops: CDR1 MDHEN, CDR2 SYDVKM. The CDR3 DNA reads TGTGCCAGCAGGGGAGGACTAGCGGGGAGCAATGAGCAGTTCTTC. Translation gives CASRGGLAGSNEQFF.

This chain connects TRBV6-4 to TRBJ1-6, with a possible D match to TRBD1 (5 bases). Germline CDR1 is MRHNA and CDR2 is SNTAGT. This CDR3 has 15 amino acids. The V gene lost 0 bases and the J gene lost 10 bases, with 13 bases spanning the gap. CDR3 coding DNA: TGTGCCAGCAGTGACTCGAGTCAGGGTGGATCACCCCTCCACTTT. Its translation is CASSDSSQGGSPLHF.

The chain carries TRBV4-2 and TRBJ1-2; 7 bases map to TRBD1. Germline-derived CDR1 and CDR2 are LGHNA and YNFKEQ. The CDR3 extends over 15 amino acids. V lost 4 bases, J lost 6 bases, and 11 bases stayed unmatched. Here the CDR3 reads CASSPQGQAKDGYTF. CDR3 bases: TGTGCCAGCAGCCCACAAGGACAGGCAAAGGATGGCTACACCTTC.

The V gene is TRBV9, the J gene TRBJ2-3; no clear D gene. V lost 0 bases and J lost 0, with 5 bases in between. CDR1 and CDR2 (germline): SGDLS, YYNGEE. This CDR3 region has 14 residues. CDR3 sequence: CASSVERSTDTQYF. CDR3 DNA: TGTGCCAGCAGCGTAGAACGTAGCACAGATACGCAGTATTTT. The entire variable domain, with the rest obtained from reference TRBV9 and TRBJ2-3, is as follows: DSGVTQTPKHLITATGQRVTLRCSPRSGDLSVYWYQQSLDQGLQFLIQYYNGEERAKGNILERFSAQQFPDLHSELNLSSLELGDSALYFCASSVERSTDTQYFGPGTRLTVL.

Concerning this clone itself: Additional DNA sequences in this sample encode the identical CDR3. This chain connects TRBV19 to TRBJ2-2; D is possibly TRBD1 (6 bases). The germline V and J ends were trimmed by 6 bases and 2 bases, with 10 bases remaining between them. Looked up from germline, CDR1 is LNHDA and CDR2 is SQIVND (reference sequence). The length of the CDR3 is 14 residues. The CDR3 protein is CASSLGANTGELFF. CDR3 sequence (DNA): TGTGCCAGTAGCCTGGGGGCAAACACCGGGGAGCTGTTTTTT. Using reference TRBV19 and TRBJ2-2 for the parts outside the CDR3, the full variable domain is DGGITQSPKYLFRKEGQNVTLSCEQNLNHDAMYWYRQDPGQGLRLIYYSQIVNDFQKGDIAEGYSVSREKKESFPLTVTSAQKNPTAFYLCASSLGANTGELFFGEGSRLTVL.